The TCR beta chain described here comes from a study of cytomegalovirus exposure and HLA in healthy donors. Study-level background: A prior study identified 117 million unique TCR beta sequences from roughly 170 million T cells. Study-level points and caveats: Later analysis identified about 17,000 TCR beta sequences associated with HLA alleles, using a false discovery rate threshold of 0.05.

The CDR3 is 15 residues long. Germline-derived CDR1 and CDR2 are WNHNN and SYGVQD (reference sequence). V lost 2 bases to trimming and J lost 4 bases; unmatched junction nucleotides: 7. The PCR used 60 Vbeta and 13 Jbeta primers. Authors' methods: An analysis that came later counted roughly 87 million unique TCR beta chains, approximately 10 million shared. The repertoire was sequenced with immunoSEQ multiplex PCR; TCRdb's copy has only in-frame clones and lacks some. That table gives V, J and clone size, and the DNA gave D and trimming. The repertoire table contains 60,000 to 70,000 clones. Turning to this clone: What it binds is not known.

Sequencing input: PBMCs. The V call is TRBV10-1, the J call TRBJ1-2, with 7 bases matching TRBD1. This sequence originates from a boy aged 5-17 years in good health and CMV-seronegative. The CDR3 bases are TGCGCCAGCAGTGAGGGGACAGCCTCTGGCTATGGCTACACCTTC. It codes for CASSEGTASGYGYTF.